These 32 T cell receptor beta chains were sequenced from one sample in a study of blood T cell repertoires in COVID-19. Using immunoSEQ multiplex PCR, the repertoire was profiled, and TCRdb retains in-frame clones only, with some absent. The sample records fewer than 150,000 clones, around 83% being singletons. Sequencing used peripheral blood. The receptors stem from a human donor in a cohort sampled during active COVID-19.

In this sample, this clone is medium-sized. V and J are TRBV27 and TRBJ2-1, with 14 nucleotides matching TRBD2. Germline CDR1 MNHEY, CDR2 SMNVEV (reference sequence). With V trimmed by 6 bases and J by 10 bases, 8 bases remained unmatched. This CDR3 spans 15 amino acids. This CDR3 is CASRQTGLAGEEQFF. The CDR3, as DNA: TGTGCCAGCAGGCAAACGGGACTAGCGGGAGAAGAGCAGTTCTTC.

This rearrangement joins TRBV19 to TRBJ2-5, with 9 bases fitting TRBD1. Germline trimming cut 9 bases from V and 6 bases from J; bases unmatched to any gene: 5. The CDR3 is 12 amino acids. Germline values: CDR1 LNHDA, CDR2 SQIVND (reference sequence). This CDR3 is CASDRGEKTQYF. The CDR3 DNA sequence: TGTGCCAGCGACAGGGGGGAAAAGACCCAGTACTTC.

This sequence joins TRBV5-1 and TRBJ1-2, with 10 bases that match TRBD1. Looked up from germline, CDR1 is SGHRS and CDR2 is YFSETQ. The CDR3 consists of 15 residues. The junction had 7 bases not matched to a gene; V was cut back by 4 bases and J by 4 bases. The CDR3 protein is CASSPGTGESYGYTF. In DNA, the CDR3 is TGCGCCAGCAGCCCAGGGACAGGGGAAAGCTATGGCTACACCTTC.

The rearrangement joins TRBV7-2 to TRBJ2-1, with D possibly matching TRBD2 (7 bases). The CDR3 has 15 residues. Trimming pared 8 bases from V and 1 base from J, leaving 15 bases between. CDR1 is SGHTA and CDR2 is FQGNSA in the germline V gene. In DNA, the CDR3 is TGTGCCAGCGGCTCCGGGGGGCGGTCCTACAATGAGCAGTTCTTC. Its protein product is CASGSGGRSYNEQFF.

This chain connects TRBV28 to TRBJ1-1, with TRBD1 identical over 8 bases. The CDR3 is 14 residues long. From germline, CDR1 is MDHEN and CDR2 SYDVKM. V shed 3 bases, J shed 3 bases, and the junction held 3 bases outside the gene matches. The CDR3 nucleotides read TGTGCCAGCAGTTTTCAGGGGGCGCACACTGAAGCTTTCTTT. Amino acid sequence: CASSFQGAHTEAFF.

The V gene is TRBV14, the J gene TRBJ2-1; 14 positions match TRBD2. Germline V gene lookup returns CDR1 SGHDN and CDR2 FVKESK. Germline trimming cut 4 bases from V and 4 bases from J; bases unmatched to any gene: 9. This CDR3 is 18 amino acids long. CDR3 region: CASSPRGLAGVGYNEQFF. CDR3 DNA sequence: TGTGCCAGCAGCCCCAGGGGACTAGCGGGAGTGGGTTACAATGAGCAGTTCTTC.

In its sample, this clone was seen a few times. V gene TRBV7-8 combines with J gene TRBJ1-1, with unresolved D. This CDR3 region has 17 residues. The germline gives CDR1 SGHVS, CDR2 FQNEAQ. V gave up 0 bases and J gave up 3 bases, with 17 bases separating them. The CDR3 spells CASSLAASVFGDTEAFF. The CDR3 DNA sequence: TGTGCCAGCAGCTTAGCGGCTTCGGTATTCGGAGACACTGAAGCTTTCTTT.

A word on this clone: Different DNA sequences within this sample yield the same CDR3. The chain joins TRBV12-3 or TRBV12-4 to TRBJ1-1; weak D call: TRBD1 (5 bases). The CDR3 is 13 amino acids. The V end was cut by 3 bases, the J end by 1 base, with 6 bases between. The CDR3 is CASSFTGNTEAFF. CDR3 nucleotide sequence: TGTGCCAGCAGTTTCACAGGGAACACTGAAGCTTTCTTT.

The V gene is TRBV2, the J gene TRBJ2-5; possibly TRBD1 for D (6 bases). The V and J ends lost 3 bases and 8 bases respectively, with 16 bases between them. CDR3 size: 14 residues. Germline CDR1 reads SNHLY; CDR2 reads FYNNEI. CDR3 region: CASSERDNVDTQYF. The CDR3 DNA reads TGTGCCAGCAGTGAGAGGGACAACGTAGATACCCAGTACTTC.

In nucleotides, the CDR3 is TGTGCCAGCAGCCAATCGACAGGGAACTATGGCTACACCTTC. Amino acids: CASSQSTGNYGYTF. The chain couples TRBV16 to TRBJ1-2, with 7 bases that match TRBD1. Germline loops: CDR1 KGHSY, CDR2 FQNENV. This CDR3 has 14 residues. The J segment lost 2 bases and the V segment lost 0 bases, leaving 0 bases of the junction unmatched. Together with reference TRBV16 and TRBJ1-2, the CDR3 gives the full variable domain: GEEVAQTPKHLVRGEGQKAKLYCAPIKGHSYVFWYQQVLKNEFKFLISFQNENVFDETGMPKERFSAKCLPNSPCSLEIQATKLEDSAVYFCASSQSTGNYGYTFGSGTRLTVV.

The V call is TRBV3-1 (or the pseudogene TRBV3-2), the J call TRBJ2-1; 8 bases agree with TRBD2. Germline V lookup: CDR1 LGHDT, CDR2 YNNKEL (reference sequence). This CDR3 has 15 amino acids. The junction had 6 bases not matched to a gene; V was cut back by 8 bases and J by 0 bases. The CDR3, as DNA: TGTGCCAGCGCGGGGGGCGGGAGCTCCTACAATGAGCAGTTCTTC. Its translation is CASAGGGSSYNEQFF.

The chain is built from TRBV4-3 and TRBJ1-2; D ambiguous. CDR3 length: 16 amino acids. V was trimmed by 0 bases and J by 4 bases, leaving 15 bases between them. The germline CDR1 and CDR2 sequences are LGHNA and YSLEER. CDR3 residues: CASSQDLAAMGYGYTF. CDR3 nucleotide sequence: TGCGCCAGCAGCCAAGATCTGGCGGCCATGGGCTATGGCTACACCTTC.

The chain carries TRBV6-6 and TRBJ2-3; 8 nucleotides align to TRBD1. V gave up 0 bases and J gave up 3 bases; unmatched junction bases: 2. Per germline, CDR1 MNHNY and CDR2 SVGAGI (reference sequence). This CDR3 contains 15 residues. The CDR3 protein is CASSYSDRVTDTQYF. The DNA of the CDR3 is TGTGCCAGCAGTTACTCGGACAGGGTAACAGATACGCAGTATTTT.

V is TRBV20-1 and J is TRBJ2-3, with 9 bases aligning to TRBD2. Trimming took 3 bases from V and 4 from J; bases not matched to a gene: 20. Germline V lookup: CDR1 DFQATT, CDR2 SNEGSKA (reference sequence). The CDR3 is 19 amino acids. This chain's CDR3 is CSASRQTGASGEVADTQYF. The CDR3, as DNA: TGCAGTGCTAGTCGTCAAACGGGGGCTAGCGGGGAAGTCGCAGATACGCAGTATTTT.

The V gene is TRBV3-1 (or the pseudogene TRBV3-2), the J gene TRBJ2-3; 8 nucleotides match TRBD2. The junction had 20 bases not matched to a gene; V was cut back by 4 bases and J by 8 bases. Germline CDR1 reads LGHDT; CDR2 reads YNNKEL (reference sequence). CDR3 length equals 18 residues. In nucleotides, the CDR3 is TGTGCCAGCAGCCCCGGGGAAGCGGGGGTCCTTCTAACCCGTACGCAGTATTTT. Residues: CASSPGEAGVLLTRTQYF.

Written as DNA, the CDR3 is TGTGCCAGCAGCTCAACAGGGTTCACTGAAGCTTTCTTT. Residues: CASSSTGFTEAFF. The chain has TRBV5-4 and TRBJ1-1; the D gene is possibly TRBD1 (6 bases). From germline, CDR1 is SGHNT and CDR2 YYREEE (reference sequence). The CDR3 consists of 13 residues. Trimming removed 3 bases from V and 4 bases from J, with 10 bases in between.

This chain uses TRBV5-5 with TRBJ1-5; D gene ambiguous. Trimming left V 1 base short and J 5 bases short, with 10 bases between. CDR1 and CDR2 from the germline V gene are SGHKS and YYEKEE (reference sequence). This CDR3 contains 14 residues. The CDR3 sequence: CASSLPTGDQPQHF. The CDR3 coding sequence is TGTGCCAGCAGCTTGCCGACTGGCGATCAGCCCCAGCATTTT.

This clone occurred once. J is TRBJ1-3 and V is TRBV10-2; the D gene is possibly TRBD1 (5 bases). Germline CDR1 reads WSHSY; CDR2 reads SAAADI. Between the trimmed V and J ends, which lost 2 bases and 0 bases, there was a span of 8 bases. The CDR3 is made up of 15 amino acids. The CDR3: CASSEGHISGNTIYF. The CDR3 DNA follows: TGCGCCAGCAGTGAGGGACATATCTCTGGAAACACCATATATTTT.

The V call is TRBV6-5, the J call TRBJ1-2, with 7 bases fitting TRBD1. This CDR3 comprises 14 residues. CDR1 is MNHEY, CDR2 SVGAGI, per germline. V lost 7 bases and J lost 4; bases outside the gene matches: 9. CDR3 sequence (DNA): TGTGCCAGCACCCGACAGGGAAGAGCCTATGGCTACACCTTC. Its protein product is CASTRQGRAYGYTF.

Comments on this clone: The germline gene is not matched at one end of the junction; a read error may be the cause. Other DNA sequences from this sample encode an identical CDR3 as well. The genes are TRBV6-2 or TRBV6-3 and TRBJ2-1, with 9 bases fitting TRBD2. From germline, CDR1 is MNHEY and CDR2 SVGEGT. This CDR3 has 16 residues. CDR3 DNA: TGTGCCAGTAGTTACGTCACGGCGGGGGGGCGAAATGAGCAGTTCTTC. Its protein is CASSYVTAGGRNEQFF.

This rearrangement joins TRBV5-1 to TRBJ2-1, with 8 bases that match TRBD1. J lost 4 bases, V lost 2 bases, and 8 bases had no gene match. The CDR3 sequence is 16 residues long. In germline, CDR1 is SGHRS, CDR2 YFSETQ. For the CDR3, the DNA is TGCGCCAGCAGCTTAAGGGACAGGAGGGGTTACAATGAGCAGTTCTTC. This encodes CASSLRDRRGYNEQFF.

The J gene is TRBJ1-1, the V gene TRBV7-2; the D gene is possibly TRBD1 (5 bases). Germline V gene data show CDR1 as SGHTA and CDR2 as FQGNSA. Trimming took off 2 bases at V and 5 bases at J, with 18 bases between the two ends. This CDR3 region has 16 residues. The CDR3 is CASSLQPRGGVTEAFF. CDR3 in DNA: TGTGCCAGCAGCTTACAACCAAGGGGAGGGGTGACTGAAGCTTTCTTT. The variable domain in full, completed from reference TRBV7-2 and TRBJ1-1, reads GAGVSQSPSNKVTEKGKDVELRCDPISGHTALYWYRQSLGQGLEFLIYFQGNSAPDKSGLPSDRFSAERTGGSVSTLTIQRTQQEDSAVYLCASSLQPRGGVTEAFFGQGTRLTVV.

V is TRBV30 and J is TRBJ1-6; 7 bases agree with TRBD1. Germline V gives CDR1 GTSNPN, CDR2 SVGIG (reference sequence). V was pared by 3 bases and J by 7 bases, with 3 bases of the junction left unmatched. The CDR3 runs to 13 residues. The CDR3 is CAWRPGGNSPLHF. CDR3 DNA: TGTGCCTGGAGACCAGGGGGAAATTCACCCCTCCACTTT.

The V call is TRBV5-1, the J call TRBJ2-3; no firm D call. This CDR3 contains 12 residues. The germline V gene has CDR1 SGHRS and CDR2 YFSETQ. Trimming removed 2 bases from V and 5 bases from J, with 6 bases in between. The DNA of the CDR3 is TGCGCCAGCAGCTTCTCTAGAGATACGCAGTATTTT. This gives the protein CASSFSRDTQYF. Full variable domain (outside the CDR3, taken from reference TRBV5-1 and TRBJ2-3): KAGVTQTPRYLIKTRGQQVTLSCSPISGHRSVSWYQQTPGQGLQFLFEYFSETQRNKGNFPGRFSGRQFSNSRSEMNVSTLELGDSALYLCASSFSRDTQYFGPGTRLTVL.

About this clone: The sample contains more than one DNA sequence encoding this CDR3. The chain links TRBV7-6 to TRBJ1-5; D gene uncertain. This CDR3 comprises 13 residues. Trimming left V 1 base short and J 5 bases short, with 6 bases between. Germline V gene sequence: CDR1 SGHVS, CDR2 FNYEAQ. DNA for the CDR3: TGTGCCAGCAGCTTAGGGACTGATCAGCCCCAGCATTTT. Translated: CASSLGTDQPQHF.

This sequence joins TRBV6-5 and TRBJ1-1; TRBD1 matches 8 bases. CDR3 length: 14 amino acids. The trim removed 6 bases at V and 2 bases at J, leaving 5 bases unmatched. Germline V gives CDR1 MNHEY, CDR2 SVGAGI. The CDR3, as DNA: TGTGCCAGCAGGGAGACAGGGGTTAACACTGAAGCTTTCTTT. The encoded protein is CASRETGVNTEAFF.

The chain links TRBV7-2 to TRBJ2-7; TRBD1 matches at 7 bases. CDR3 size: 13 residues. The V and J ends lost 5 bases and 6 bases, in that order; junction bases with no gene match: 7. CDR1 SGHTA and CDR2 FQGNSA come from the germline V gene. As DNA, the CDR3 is TGTGCCAGCAGCCTCGACAGGGTCGGCGAGCAGTACGTC. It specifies CASSLDRVGEQYV.

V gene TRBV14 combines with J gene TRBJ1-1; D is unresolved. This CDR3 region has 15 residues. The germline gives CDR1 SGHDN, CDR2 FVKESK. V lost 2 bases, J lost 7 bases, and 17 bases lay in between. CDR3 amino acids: CASSQSLAGIGEAFF. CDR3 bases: TGTGCCAGCAGCCAATCTCTTGCGGGAATCGGTGAAGCTTTCTTT.

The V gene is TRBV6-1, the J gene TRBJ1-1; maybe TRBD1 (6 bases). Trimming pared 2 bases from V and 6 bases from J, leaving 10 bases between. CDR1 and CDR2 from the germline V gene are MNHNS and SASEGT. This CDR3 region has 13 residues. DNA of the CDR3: TGTGCCAGCAGTGAATTCAGGGGAGCTGAAGCTTTCTTT. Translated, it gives CASSEFRGAEAFF.

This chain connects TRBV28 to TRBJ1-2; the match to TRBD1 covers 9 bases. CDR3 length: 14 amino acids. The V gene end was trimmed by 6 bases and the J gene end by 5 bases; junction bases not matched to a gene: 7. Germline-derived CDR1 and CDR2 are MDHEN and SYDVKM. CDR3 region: CASSRDREGYGYTF. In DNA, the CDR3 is TGTGCCAGCAGCCGGGACAGGGAGGGTTATGGCTACACCTTC.

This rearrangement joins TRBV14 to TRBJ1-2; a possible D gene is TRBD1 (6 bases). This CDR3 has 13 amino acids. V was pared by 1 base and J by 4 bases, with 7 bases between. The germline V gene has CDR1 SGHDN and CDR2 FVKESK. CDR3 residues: CASSQVGAYGYTF. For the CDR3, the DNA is TGTGCCAGCAGCCAAGTGGGGGCCTATGGCTACACCTTC.

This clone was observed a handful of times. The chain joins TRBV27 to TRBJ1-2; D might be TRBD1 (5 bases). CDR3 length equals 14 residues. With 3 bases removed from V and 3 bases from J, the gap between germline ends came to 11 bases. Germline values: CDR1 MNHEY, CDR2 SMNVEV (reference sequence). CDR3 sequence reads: CASSFLGEDYGYTF. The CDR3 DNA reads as TGTGCCAGCAGTTTTCTAGGGGAAGACTATGGCTACACCTTC.